The 23 T cell receptor beta chains below were found in one sample sequenced in a study of CD8 T cells in ankylosing spondylitis. General study points: Characteristic of ankylosing spondylitis blood, it appeared, was a TCR beta motif comprising about eight highly homologous variants.

These TCRs are of unknown antigen specificity. TCRdb independently ran MiXCR on the 5' RACE reads; one entry per CDR3 protein. The sample holds almost 400,000 distinct CDR3 sequences, about 20% seen once. The sample consisted of blood, either unsorted or a sorted T cell fraction (not recorded which). Receptors were obtained from a male donor with ankylosing spondylitis.

V is TRBV7-9 and J is TRBJ2-3; D possibly uses TRBD1 or TRBD2 (5 bases each). V lost 2 bases and J 6 bases, leaving 15 bases between the germline ends. The CDR3 runs 15 residues. Looked up from germline, CDR1 is SEHNR and CDR2 is FQNEAQ (reference sequence). The CDR3 protein is CASSLRSGDVDTQYF. The CDR3 region has the DNA TGTGCCAGCAGCTTACGTAGTGGGGACGTGGATACGCAGTATTTT. Complete variable domain (other parts from reference TRBV7-9 and TRBJ2-3): DTGVSQNPRHKITKRGQNVTFRCDPISEHNRLYWYRQTLGQGPEFLTYFQNEAQLEKSRLLSDRFSAERPKGSFSTLEIQRTEQGDSAMYLCASSLRSGDVDTQYFGPGTRLTVL.

This clonotype was recorded a few times. The chain is built from TRBV12-3 or TRBV12-4 and TRBJ1-5; D might be TRBD1 (5 bases). The V end was cut by 6 bases, the J end by 7 bases, with 10 bases between. The CDR3 contains 12 residues. CDR3 nucleotides: TGTGCCAGCAGCTACGACAGACAGCCCCAGCATTTT. It translates to CASSYDRQPQHF.

The chain employs TRBV6-5 and TRBJ2-7; no firm D call. With 0 bases removed from V and 3 bases from J, the gap between germline ends came to 12 bases. Germline lookup yields CDR1 MNHEY and CDR2 SVGAGI. The CDR3 sequence is 15 residues long. The CDR3 protein is CASSYSNTLSYEQYF. CDR3 coding DNA: TGTGCCAGCAGTTACTCGAATACCTTGAGCTACGAGCAGTACTTC.

This clonotype was picked up a small number of times. The chain has TRBV18 and TRBJ2-1; D possibly corresponds to TRBD1 (6 bases). Germline V gene data show CDR1 as KGHSH and CDR2 as LQKENI. This CDR3 is built from 15 residues. With 1 base removed from V and 7 bases from J, the gap between germline ends came to 14 bases. CDR3 coding DNA: TGTGCCAGCTCACCACGGGGCCCAGGGGATAATGAGCAGTTCTTC. Amino acid sequence: CASSPRGPGDNEQFF.

The chain recombines TRBV7-2 with TRBJ2-3; weak D call: TRBD2 (5 bases). With 5 bases removed from V and 0 bases from J, the gap between germline ends came to 18 bases. Germline values: CDR1 SGHTA, CDR2 FQGNSA. The CDR3 has 17 amino acids. The chain's CDR3 is CASSPRLSGSSTDTQYF. The CDR3 DNA follows: TGTGCCAGCAGCCCCCGACTAAGTGGATCTAGCACAGATACGCAGTATTTT.

V is TRBV28 and J is TRBJ2-5, with 7 bases aligning to TRBD1. This CDR3 has 13 amino acids. The trim removed 10 bases at V and 5 bases at J, leaving 10 bases unmatched. CDR1 is MDHEN and CDR2 is SYDVKM in the germline V gene. CDR3 nucleotides: TGTGCCACCCGGGAAGGGGGCGGTGAGACCCAGTACTTC. Residues: CATREGGGETQYF.

The rearrangement joins TRBV5-1 to TRBJ2-3, with 8 bases that match TRBD1. Germline assignment: CDR1 SGHRS and CDR2 YFSETQ. V lost 0 bases to trimming and J lost 3 bases; unmatched junction nucleotides: 3. The length of the CDR3 is 15 residues. CDR3 in amino acids: CASSLEDRATDTQYF. In DNA, the CDR3 is TGCGCCAGCAGCTTGGAGGACAGGGCGACAGATACGCAGTATTTT.

This clonotype was seen a few times. V is TRBV20-1 and J is TRBJ2-1, with 8 positions matching TRBD2. The ends lost 8 bases at V and 7 bases at J; junction bases unmatched: 13. CDR1 DFQATT and CDR2 SNEGSKA come from the germline V gene (reference sequence). The CDR3 runs 14 residues. The DNA of the CDR3 is TGCAGTCCCCGCCTCAGCGGGAGTGGTAATGAGCAGTTCTTC. It is translated as CSPRLSGSGNEQFF.

The chain has TRBV12-3 or TRBV12-4 and TRBJ2-3; no firm D call. The CDR3 is made up of 15 amino acids. The V and J ends lost 7 bases and 0 bases respectively, with 14 bases between them. CDR3 amino acids: CASTSKGSSTDTQYF. CDR3 in DNA: TGTGCCAGCACCTCGAAGGGTTCTAGCACAGATACGCAGTATTTT.

The chain links TRBV29-1 to TRBJ2-7, with a tentative D call TRBD1 (5 bases). V was clipped by 4 bases and J by 2 bases, with 9 bases between them. Germline assignment: CDR1 SQVTM and CDR2 ANQGSEA. The CDR3 sequence is 12 residues long. CDR3 sequence: CSVGQFPYEQYF. CDR3 DNA: TGCAGCGTTGGACAGTTTCCCTACGAGCAGTACTTC.

This clonotype has more than one count but fewer than ten. The chain carries TRBV18 and TRBJ1-5; D not certain. Germline V gene lookup returns CDR1 KGHSH and CDR2 LQKENI. Trimming removed 2 bases at V and 0 bases at J, with 5 bases between. The CDR3 runs to 14 residues. The CDR3 region has the DNA TGTGCCAGCTCACCATCGGTTAGCAATCAGCCCCAGCATTTT. This encodes CASSPSVSNQPQHF.

In this sample, this clonotype turned up a few times. The chain carries TRBV4-3 and TRBJ2-2; the D is unclear. There are 13 residues in the CDR3. The V gene's germline CDR1 is LGHNA and CDR2 YSLEER. V gave up 0 bases and J gave up 7 bases, with 6 bases separating them. The CDR3 DNA reads as TGCGCCAGCAGCCAAGAAGGTCACGGGGAGCTGTTTTTT. It yields the protein CASSQEGHGELFF.

The chain uses TRBV9 and TRBJ2-1; 7 bases agree with TRBD2. The germline gives CDR1 SGDLS, CDR2 YYNGEE. This CDR3 is 17 amino acids long. The V segment lost 3 bases and the J segment 3 bases; nucleotides outside the gene matches: 12. The CDR3 loop reads CASSARRGVPHYNEQFF. Here the CDR3 DNA reads TGTGCCAGCAGCGCCCGTCGGGGGGTCCCCCACTACAATGAGCAGTTCTTC. Variable domain in full (rest from reference TRBV9 and TRBJ2-1): DSGVTQTPKHLITATGQRVTLRCSPRSGDLSVYWYQQSLDQGLQFLIQYYNGEERAKGNILERFSAQQFPDLHSELNLSSLELGDSALYFCASSARRGVPHYNEQFFGPGTRLTVL.

This clonotype showed up many times. The chain carries TRBV5-1 and TRBJ2-3, with TRBD2 identical over 10 bases. The germline V gene has CDR1 SGHRS and CDR2 YFSETQ. The junction had 4 bases not matched to a gene; V was cut back by 3 bases and J by 0 bases. The CDR3 is 16 amino acids. The CDR3 nucleotides are TGCGCCAGCAGCTCCCGGACTAGCGGCAGCACAGATACGCAGTATTTT. It yields the protein CASSSRTSGSTDTQYF.

This chain connects TRBV7-8 to TRBJ2-5; 11 bases are a match to TRBD2. Germline loops: CDR1 SGHVS, CDR2 FQNEAQ. The V gene end was trimmed by 5 bases and the J gene end by 4 bases; junction bases not matched to a gene: 12. This CDR3 is 17 amino acids long. The CDR3 DNA reads TGTGCCAGCAGCGTGAGGACTAGCGGGCAGGGAGGAGAGACCCAGTACTTC. It encodes CASSVRTSGQGGETQYF.

V is TRBV5-1 and J is TRBJ2-1, with TRBD2 matching over 7 bases. The germline V gene encodes CDR1 SGHRS and CDR2 YFSETQ. Trimming removed 0 bases from V and 6 bases from J; junction bases left unmatched: 6. The CDR3 totals 15 residues. CDR3 DNA sequence: TGCGCCAGCAGCTTGGTGGCGGGAGTGCGCAATGAGCAGTTCTTC. As protein: CASSLVAGVRNEQFF.

The chain recombines TRBV5-6 with TRBJ2-1; 7 bases align to TRBD2. J was trimmed by 4 bases and V by 1 base; bases with no gene match: 5. There are 15 residues in the CDR3. CDR1 and CDR2 (germline): SGHDT, YYEEEE. The CDR3 DNA sequence: TGTGCCAGCAGCTTGAGGTCTAGCGGATACAATGAGCAGTTCTTC. Protein product: CASSLRSSGYNEQFF. Full variable domain (rest looked up from reference TRBV5-6 and TRBJ2-1): DAGVTQSPTHLIKTRGQQVTLRCSPKSGHDTVSWYQQALGQGPQFIFQYYEEEERQRGNFPDRFSGHQFPNYSSELNVNALLLGDSALYLCASSLRSSGYNEQFFGPGTRLTVL.

The J gene is TRBJ2-3, the V gene TRBV6-1; D is undetermined. The CDR3 runs 15 residues. Germline assignment: CDR1 MNHNS and CDR2 SASEGT. V lost 7 bases and J lost 4, with 18 bases in between. The CDR3: CASKKDRPGADTQYF. As DNA, the CDR3 is TGTGCCAGCAAAAAGGACCGCCCCGGAGCAGATACGCAGTATTTT.

This clonotype was observed a few times. The genes are TRBV7-9 and TRBJ2-5; D tentatively reads TRBD1 or TRBD2 (5 bases each). The V end was cut by 1 base, the J end by 7 bases, with 13 bases between. The CDR3 runs 14 residues. Germline CDR1 SEHNR, CDR2 FQNEAQ (reference sequence). The CDR3 loop is CASSLEGTRGTQYF. The CDR3 DNA reads as TGTGCCAGCAGCTTAGAAGGGACGCGCGGGACCCAGTACTTC.

This clonotype has a handful of counts. The genes are TRBV2 and TRBJ2-7; D not resolved. The V gene lost 4 bases and the J gene lost 6 bases, with 13 bases spanning the gap. The CDR3 covers 13 residues. Per germline, CDR1 SNHLY and CDR2 FYNNEI. The CDR3 DNA reads as TGTGCCAGCAGTGTAGGTTACCCTTTCGAGCAGTACTTC. Protein product: CASSVGYPFEQYF. Looking up the rest from reference TRBV2 and TRBJ2-7 gives the full variable domain: EPEVTQTPSHQVTQMGQEVILRCVPISNHLYFYWYRQILGQKVEFLVSFYNNEISEKSEIFDDQFSVERPDGSNFTLKIRSTKLEDSAMYFCASSVGYPFEQYFGPGTRLTVT.

This clonotype was seen only a few times. The rearrangement joins TRBV18 to TRBJ2-1, with 15 bases fitting TRBD2. V lost 8 bases to trimming and J lost 3 bases; unmatched junction nucleotides: 8. There are 17 residues in the CDR3. CDR1 KGHSH and CDR2 LQKENI come from the germline V gene. The CDR3 DNA reads TGTGCCAGCCGAGACCCGGGACTAGCGGGAGGCTACAATGAGCAGTTCTTC. It yields the protein CASRDPGLAGGYNEQFF.

This clonotype was counted a few times. The chain is built from TRBV5-1 and TRBJ1-6; 11 positions match TRBD1. V was clipped by 4 bases and J by 7 bases; unmatched bases: 1. Per germline, CDR1 SGHRS and CDR2 YFSETQ. This CDR3 contains 14 residues. CDR3 DNA sequence: TGCGCCAGCAGCGGGGACAGGGGGAATTCACCCCTCCACTTT. This sequence encodes CASSGDRGNSPLHF.

Of note for this clonotype: At one of its ends the junction is not consistent with the germline gene, which may arise from a read error. The chain uses TRBV12-3 or TRBV12-4 and TRBJ2-1; unclear D gene. This CDR3 region has 14 residues. The CDR3 sequence is CASSLGLVKDEKFF. DNA of the CDR3: TGTGCCAGCAGTTTAGGGCTAGTTAAGGATGAGAAGTTCTTC.